These T cell receptor beta chains were read from a single sample in a study of T cell repertoires in cytomegalovirus infection. TCRdb independently ran MiXCR on the reads; one entry per CDR3 protein. The sample holds approximately 590,000 distinct CDR3 sequences, roughly 43% seen once. The antigens these receptors bind are not known. The source material was cultured PBMCs, sampled from culture after CMV antigen stimulation. The origin of the receptors is a human donor in good health (CMV status not recorded). Some clones in this sample may be carry-over from other donors' samples. CDR3s include the opening cysteine and the closing phenylalanine or tryptophan. A D gene is named only where the DNA matches it firmly. Some rows mark clone size as missing; the rest say once, few, many or name a class of expanded clone.

j_call | clone_size | d_call | v_call | cdr3_aa | cdr3_nt
TRBJ2-2 | NA | NA | TRBV24-1 | CATSDEIPRTTGELFF | TGTGCCACCAGTGATGAGATACCAAGAACGACCGGGGAGCTGTTTTTT
TRBJ2-1 | few | NA | TRBV7-2 | CASSFLGQVWFF | TGTGCCAGCAGCTTCCTCGGGCAGGTTTGGTTCTTC
TRBJ1-6 | few | NA | TRBV4-3 | CASSQGATRRNSPLHF | TGCGCCAGCAGCCAAGGGGCCACCCGGCGCAATTCACCCCTCCACTTT
TRBJ1-3 | NA | NA | TRBV15 | CATSRGTVLSGNTIYF | TGTGCCACCAGCAGAGGCACAGTCCTCTCTGGAAACACCATATATTTT
TRBJ1-5 | NA | NA | TRBV11-2 | CASSPGRAPQHF | TGTGCCAGCAGCCCCGGGAGGGCCCCCCAGCATTTT
TRBJ2-1 | NA | NA | TRBV7-6 | CASSSRDWYNEQFF | TGTGCCAGCAGTTCCCGGGACTGGTACAATGAGCAGTTCTTC
TRBJ1-4 | many | TRBD1 | TRBV7-2 | CASSPPGTGNEKLFF | TGTGCCAGCAGCCCCCCCGGGACAGGGAATGAAAAACTGTTTTTT
TRBJ2-1 | few | NA | TRBV7-2 | CASSLNRGPNEQFF | TGTGCCAGCAGCTTAAACCGGGGCCCCAATGAGCAGTTCTTC
TRBJ2-7 | few | NA | TRBV20-1 | CSASLPSQAQYF | TGCAGTGCTAGTCTCCCATCCCAGGCGCAGTACTTC
TRBJ2-6 | many | NA | TRBV7-2 | CASSLNGAGANVLTF | TGTGCCAGCAGCTTAAACGGAGCTGGGGCCAACGTCCTGACTTTC
TRBJ1-1 | NA | NA | TRBV2 | CASSEALGTNTEAFF | TGTGCCAGCAGTGAAGCGCTAGGGACGAACACTGAAGCTTTCTTT
TRBJ1-5 | NA | NA | TRBV6-1 | CASSAGQETHQPQHF | TGTGCCAGCAGTGCGGGTCAGGAGACTCATCAGCCCCAGCATTTT
TRBJ2-7 | few | TRBD1 | TRBV7-2 | CASSRTGGEVYEQYF | TGTGCCAGCAGCCGAACAGGGGGCGAAGTCTACGAGCAGTACTTC
TRBJ2-3 | NA | NA | TRBV19 | CASTYGQEGTDTQYF | TGTGCCAGTACATACGGGCAGGAGGGCACAGATACGCAGTATTTT
TRBJ2-2 | once | TRBD2 | TRBV4-1 | CASRDPGLVIFGGGELFF | TGCGCCAGCAGGGACCCGGGACTAGTTATTTTCGGTGGCGGGGAGCTGTTTTTT
TRBJ1-6 | NA | TRBD1 | TRBV27 | CASSFGGTGNSPLHF | TGTGCCAGCAGTTTCGGGGGGACAGGGAATTCACCCCTCCACTTT